Described below is a single T cell receptor (beta chain) sequence and its context. Per the original data handling: Sample TCR totals centred on a median of about 100,000, ranging about 20,000 to 690,600. In TCRdb, the RACE reads were re-called with MiXCR into one record per CDR3 protein. The V and J calls come from TCRdb's annotation, not from the publication. This sample has roughly 380,000 distinct CDR3 sequences, with 5% to 6.5% found just once. The CDR3 is 17 residues long. The V end was cut by 2 bases, the J end by 2 bases, with 13 bases between. Germline CDR1 reads SGHVS; CDR2 reads FQNEAQ. The data originate from a study of human T cells and chemical hapten exposure. Study-wide background: Patch tests put 0.01% DPC on the upper back, read at 6 days.

Sample time point: pre-sensitization, week 0. Treatment of the sample: therapeutic diphenylcyclopropenone sensitization with weekly scalp DPC. Blood, whole and unfractionated, served as the source for total RNA extraction. This sequence joins TRBV7-8 and TRBJ2-6; D is uncertain. The receptor was derived from a woman aged 45-60 years with alopecia areata. Some clones in this sample may be carry-over from other donors' samples. The starting material was whole blood, obtained in connection with sensitization to the hapten diphenylcyclopropenone (DPC). CDR3 bases: TGTGCCAGCAGCTTACCAGCCTCACGGCCTGGGGCCAACGTCCTGACTTTC. Translated, it gives CASSLPASRPGANVLTF. The entire variable domain, with the rest obtained from reference TRBV7-8 and TRBJ2-6, is as follows: GAGVSQSPRYKVAKRGQDVALRCDPISGHVSLFWYQQALGQGPEFLTYFQNEAQLDKSGLPSDRFFAERPEGSVSTLKIQRTQQEDSAVYLCASSLPASRPGANVLTFGAGSRLTVL.